This T cell receptor (beta chain) derives from a study of OX40 agonist ivuxolimab in advanced cancers. A note on the overall study: Ivuxolimab, which targeted the costimulatory receptor OX40 (CD134), was an agonistic, fully human IgG2 monoclonal antibody. Partial responses occurred in three dose-escalation patients: two with cutaneous melanoma and one with hepatocellular carcinoma. Intravenous ivuxolimab was administered to patients every 2 weeks at six dose levels: 0.01, 0.1, 0.3, 1.5, 3 and 10 mg/kg. Patients were allowed to have had prior anti-PD-1, anti-PD-L1 or anti-CTLA-4 therapy, and less than 45% of the dose-escalation patients had previously received checkpoint inhibitors. Of the 50 to 55 dose-escalation patients, hepatocellular carcinoma was present in about 20, melanoma in around 15, renal cell carcinoma in 9 and head and neck cancer in 9. Peripheral TCRbeta sequencing aimed to test whether ivuxolimab altered TCR sequence diversity and caused clonal T-cell expansion. In the dose-escalation cohort, 65% to 85% of patients were male, and the mean age was roughly 56 years with a range of 23 to 79. The paper describes the monotherapy dose-escalation part (N ≈ 49 patients) of the phase I trial of ivuxolimab. General study outcomes and caveats: After ivuxolimab, expanded clones were on average more numerous among CD8+ T cells than among CD4+ T cells. Which antigens the clonally expanded peripheral T cells were specific for was not determined. Low levels of normalized T-cell clonal expansion were also seen in some patients who did not respond. In the 0.1-3.0 mg/kg groups, partial responders had among the lowest normalized peripheral clonal expansion, particularly in CD8+ T cells. Clonal expansion of both CD4+ and CD8+ blood T cells was observed from baseline to week 6 at doses 0.1 to 3.0 mg/kg.

Genomic DNA was extracted from sorted cells for sequencing of the TCRbeta CDR3 region. TCRbeta CDR3 regions were sequenced using the immunoSEQ Assay. TCRdb took over this immuneACCESS table, retaining in-frame rearrangements with V and J assigned. Such tables are incomplete; in checked studies, under half of the missing clones stem from an unresolved V gene, and the remainder is unexplained. The sample table holds 50,000 to 75,000 clones, of which around nine tenths were seen once. The ten largest clones capture about 0.82% of the sample. To note about this clone: Its antigen target is currently unknown. The sample holds no much larger clone one base away, and base qualities are not on file.

Patients with a history of autoimmune disease or receiving systemic immunosuppression were excluded from the trial. Peripheral blood for TCR sequencing was collected from all dose cohorts at baseline, on cycle 4 day 1, and on cycle 7 day 1. The samples were drawn from a first-in-human, open-label, multicenter phase I dose-escalation trial of ivuxolimab. Adults with locally advanced or metastatic melanoma, renal cell carcinoma, hepatocellular carcinoma or head and neck squamous cell carcinoma were enrolled in the trial. CD4+ and CD8+ T cells were sorted separately from peripheral blood before TCR sequencing. Its CDR3 holds 13 amino acids, cysteine through phenylalanine. Of the read, only the CDR3 DNA is kept; its 39 bases are in frame from base 1. Cut back by 2 bases and 4 bases, the V and J ends lie 8 bases apart. Taken from the germline V gene (reference sequence), the CDR1 and CDR2 loops are MNHEY and SMNVEV.

In this chain, TRBV27 is recombined with TRBJ1-1; matching of 5 bases hints at TRBD1 as the D gene. Sequencing used CD4+ or CD8+ T cells sorted from blood, obtained in a trial of the OX40 agonist ivuxolimab. The source of this sequence is an adult with an advanced solid tumor such as melanoma, head and neck, liver or kidney cancer. The DNA reads as follows: TGTGCCAGCAGTTTACAGGGTACCACTGAAGCTTTCTTT. The resulting protein is CASSLQGTTEAFF.